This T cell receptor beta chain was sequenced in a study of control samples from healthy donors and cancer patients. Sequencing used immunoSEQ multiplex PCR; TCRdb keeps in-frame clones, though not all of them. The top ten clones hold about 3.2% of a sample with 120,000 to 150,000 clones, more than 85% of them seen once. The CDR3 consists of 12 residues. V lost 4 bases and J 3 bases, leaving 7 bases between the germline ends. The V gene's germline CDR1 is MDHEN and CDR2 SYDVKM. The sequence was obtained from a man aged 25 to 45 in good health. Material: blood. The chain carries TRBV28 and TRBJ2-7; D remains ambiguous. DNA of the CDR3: TGTGCCAGCAGTTCTAACATCTACGAGCAGTACTTC. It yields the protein CASSSNIYEQYF.